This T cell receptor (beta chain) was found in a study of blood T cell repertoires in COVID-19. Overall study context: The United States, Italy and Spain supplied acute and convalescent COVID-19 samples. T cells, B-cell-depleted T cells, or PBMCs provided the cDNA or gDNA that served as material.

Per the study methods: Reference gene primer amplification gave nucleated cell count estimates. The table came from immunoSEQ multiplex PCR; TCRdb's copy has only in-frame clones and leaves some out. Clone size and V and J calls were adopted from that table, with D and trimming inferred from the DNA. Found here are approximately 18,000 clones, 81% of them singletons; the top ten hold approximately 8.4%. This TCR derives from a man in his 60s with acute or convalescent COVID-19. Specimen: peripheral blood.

The CDR3 DNA is TGTGCCAGCTCATCGGGTGGCGGCACTGAAGCTTTCTTT. This gives the protein CASSSGGGTEAFF. The chain combines TRBV18 with TRBJ1-1; D remains unclear. V was shortened by 5 bases and J by 4 bases, with 11 bases between the two germline ends. The germline CDR1 and CDR2 sequences are KGHSH and LQKENI. This CDR3 spans 13 amino acids.